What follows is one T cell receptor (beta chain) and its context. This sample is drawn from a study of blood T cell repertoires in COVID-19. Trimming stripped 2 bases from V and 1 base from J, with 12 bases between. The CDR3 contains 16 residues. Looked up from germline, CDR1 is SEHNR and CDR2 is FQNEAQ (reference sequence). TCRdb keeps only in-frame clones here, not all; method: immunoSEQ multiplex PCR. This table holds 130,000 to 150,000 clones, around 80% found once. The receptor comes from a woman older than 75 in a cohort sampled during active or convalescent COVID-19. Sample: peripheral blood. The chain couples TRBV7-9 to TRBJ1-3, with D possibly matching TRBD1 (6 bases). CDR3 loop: CASSLRGTGSGNTIYF. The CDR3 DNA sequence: TGTGCCAGCAGCTTAAGGGGGACGGGGTCTGGAAACACCATATATTTT.